This T cell receptor (beta chain) derives from a study of cytomegalovirus exposure and HLA in healthy donors. Study background: Across around 400 genotyped donors, roughly 80% landed in the Caucasian-associated ancestry cluster.

Per germline, CDR1 KGHSH and CDR2 LQKENI. V was cut by 5 bases and J by 4 bases, with 9 bases left in between. The CDR3 consists of 13 residues. Primers included in the PCR were 60 Vbeta and 13 Jbeta primers. The repertoire was sequenced with immunoSEQ multiplex PCR; TCRdb's copy has only in-frame clones and lacks some. The data contain 200,000 or so clones, around 83% of them seen just once; the ten biggest clones take up 1.3% to 1.5%. V usage is TRBV18 and J usage is TRBJ1-3; D is undetermined. This clonotype was obtained from a girl aged 5 to 17 in good health and CMV-seronegative. The sequenced material came from PBMCs. The CDR3 loop is CASSAYSGNTIYF. The DNA for the CDR3 is TGTGCCAGCTCAGCCTACAGCGGAAACACCATATATTTT.